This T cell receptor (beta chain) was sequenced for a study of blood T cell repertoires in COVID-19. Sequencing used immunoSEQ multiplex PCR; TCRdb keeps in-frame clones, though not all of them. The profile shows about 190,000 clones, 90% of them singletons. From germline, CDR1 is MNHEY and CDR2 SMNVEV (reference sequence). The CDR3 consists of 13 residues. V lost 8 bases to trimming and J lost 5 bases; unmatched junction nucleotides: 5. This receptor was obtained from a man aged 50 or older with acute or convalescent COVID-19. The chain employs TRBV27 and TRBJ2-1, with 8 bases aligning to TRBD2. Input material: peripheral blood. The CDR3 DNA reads TGTGCCAGCCCGGGGGGGGGACACAATGAGCAGTTCTTC. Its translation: CASPGGGHNEQFF.